Sequencing of this T cell receptor beta chain was carried out in a study of cytomegalovirus exposure and HLA in healthy donors. Study observations and caveats: Available immune exposure information covered CMV serostatus only. For presence/absence analyses, sequencing depth was assumed to be roughly uniform across donors.

It was with 60 Vbeta and 13 Jbeta primers that the PCR ran. Only in-frame clones appear in the TCRdb table, and some are missing; sequencing was by immunoSEQ multiplex PCR. The sample has 200,000 to 250,000 clones, roughly 80% seen once. Worth noting for this clone: The target antigen is unknown.

The sequence came from a male donor in good health and CMV-seronegative. The specimen was PBMCs.

This chain's CDR3 is CASSLDIETQYF. As DNA, the CDR3 is TGTGCCAGCAGCTTAGATATAGAGACCCAGTACTTC. The V gene is TRBV11-2, the J gene TRBJ2-5; D not certain. Germline loops: CDR1 SGHAT, CDR2 FQNNGV. Trimming stripped 0 bases from V and 4 bases from J, with 3 bases between. The CDR3 is 12 residues long.